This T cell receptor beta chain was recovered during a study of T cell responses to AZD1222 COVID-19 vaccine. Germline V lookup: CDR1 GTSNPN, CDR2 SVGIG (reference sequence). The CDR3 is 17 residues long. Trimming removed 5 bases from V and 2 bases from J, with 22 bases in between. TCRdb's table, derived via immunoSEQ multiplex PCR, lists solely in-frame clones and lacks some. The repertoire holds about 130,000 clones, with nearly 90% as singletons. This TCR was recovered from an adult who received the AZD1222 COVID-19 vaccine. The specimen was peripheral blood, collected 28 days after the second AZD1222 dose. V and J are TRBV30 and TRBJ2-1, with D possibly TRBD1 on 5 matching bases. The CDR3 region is CAWYLRSGMVPYNEQFF. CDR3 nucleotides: TGTGCCTGGTACCTACGGTCAGGGATGGTCCCCTACAATGAGCAGTTCTTC.